The T cell receptor beta chain under discussion was sequenced for a study of blood T cell repertoires in COVID-19. Across the study: Donors in the United States, Italy and Spain gave samples during acute or convalescent COVID-19. Nucleic acid was either cDNA or gDNA, and it came from T cells, B-cell-depleted T cells, or PBMCs.

This clone was observed a handful of times. Original handling: Cell counts per sample came from amplifying reference gene primers. Profiling relied on immunoSEQ multiplex PCR, and the TCRdb table lists in-frame clones only, not all of them. That table furnishes V, J and clone size, whereas the DNA furnished D and trimming. The profile covers about 40,000 clones, with roughly 87% appearing a single time and 20% taken by the ten largest. The CDR3 totals 15 residues. CDR1 and CDR2 from the germline V gene are SGHRS and YFSETQ. V was trimmed by 0 bases and J by 6 bases, leaving 12 bases between them. Sequenced material: peripheral blood. The clonotype comes from a man in his fifties or sixties with acute or convalescent COVID-19. The rearrangement joins TRBV5-1 to TRBJ2-2; possible D gene TRBD1, 5 bases. The CDR3 sequence: CASSLGVQGPGELFF. The CDR3 DNA is TGCGCCAGCAGCTTGGGTGTCCAGGGCCCCGGGGAGCTGTTTTTT.